The 16 T cell receptor beta chains presented below share a single source sample, sequenced in a study of tumor-infiltrating lymphocytes in primary liver carcinoma. RNA isolated from unsorted whole blood supplied the blood RNA, with germline DNA also extracted. TCR beta cDNA was reverse-transcribed from about 500 ng of total RNA. The reaction used a constant-region primer and ProtoScript II reverse transcriptase. Three rounds of nested multiplex PCR with slightly modified ARM-PCR produced TCR beta libraries. PCR rounds one and two used TRBV1-TRBV30 forward primers with a C-beta reverse primer for roughly 10 cycles each. TCRdb called the multiplex PCR reads again in MiXCR, with one record for every CDR3 protein. The sample includes more than 150,000 distinct CDR3 sequences, about 60% of them seen just once. The specimen sequenced was peripheral blood. The receptors derive from a man aged 40-49 years with primary liver carcinoma and hepatitis B virus infection.

This clonotype was found many times. This chain connects TRBV10-3 to TRBJ2-1, with D unclear. V was shortened by 3 bases and J by 12 bases, with 9 bases between the two germline ends. Per the germline V gene, CDR1 is ENHRY and CDR2 is SYGVKD. The CDR3 is 11 amino acids. CDR3 amino acids: CAISEGSRQFF. CDR3 sequence (DNA): TGTGCCATCAGTGAAGGGTCTCGGCAGTTCTTC.

Concerning this clonotype itself: Here the CDR3 omits its conserved ending phenylalanine or tryptophan, so a read error is the likely source. The DNA is omitted, as the CDR3 cannot be located on it reliably, and the CDR3 follows TCRdb's listing. The chain links TRBV11-2 to TRBJ2-7. The CDR3 length is 10 residues, termini included. Germline CDR1 SGHAT, CDR2 FQNNGV. This CDR3 reads CASSLTDGAY.

This clonotype was observed a single time. Mismatch with germline at one junction end may stem from a read error. The chain employs TRBV29-1 and TRBJ2-1, with a possible D match to TRBD1 (5 bases). CDR1 is SQVTM and CDR2 is ANQGSEA in the germline V gene. This CDR3 is 13 amino acids long. This CDR3 reads CIVSTDNYNEQLF. CDR3 sequence (DNA): TGCATCGTGTCGACAGACAACTACAATGAGCAGCTCTTC.

The gene calls are TRBV5-1 and TRBJ2-7, with D possibly TRBD2 on 5 matching bases. Trimming took 2 bases from V and 2 from J, leaving 11 bases between them. Germline-derived CDR1 and CDR2 are SGHRS and YFSETQ. The length of the CDR3 is 14 residues. The CDR3 DNA reads TGCGCCAGCAGCTTCGGTCAGAGGGCCTACGAGCAGTACTTC. Its translation: CASSFGQRAYEQYF.

The chain is built from TRBV30 and TRBJ2-1; 8 bases are shared with TRBD2. Germline CDR1 is GTSNPN and CDR2 is SVGIG (reference sequence). The V segment lost 1 base and the J segment 10 bases; nucleotides outside the gene matches: 9. This CDR3 region has 14 residues. CDR3 DNA: TGTGCCTGGAGTGGGACCGGGAGGGCCCCCGAGCAGTTCTTC. Its translation is CAWSGTGRAPEQFF.

J is TRBJ1-5 and V is TRBV6-1; D is possibly TRBD1 (5 bases). This CDR3 spans 16 amino acids. The V gene's germline CDR1 is MNHNS and CDR2 SASEGT. V shed 6 bases and J shed 3 bases, with 18 bases lying between them. The CDR3, as DNA: TGTGCCAGCAGGGACCGACGGGGGAGGGTCAATCAGCCCCAGCATTTT. Translated, it gives CASRDRRGRVNQPQHF.

In its sample, this clonotype was seen a few times. The chain links TRBV28 to TRBJ2-3, with D unclear. V was pared by 6 bases and J by 2 bases, with 12 bases between. There are 14 residues in the CDR3. Germline V gives CDR1 MDHEN, CDR2 SYDVKM. The chain's CDR3 is CASRIGGNTDTQYF. CDR3 in DNA: TGTGCCAGCAGGATCGGCGGAAACACAGATACGCAGTATTTT.

This clonotype has just a few counts. The chain recombines TRBV6-5 with TRBJ1-5; no firm D call. The germline V gene has CDR1 MNHEY and CDR2 SVGAGI. This CDR3 region has 15 residues. Trimming took off 4 bases at V and 3 bases at J, with 13 bases between the two ends. The CDR3 nucleotides are TGTGCCAGCAGTTCCTCGGGAGGGCCCAATCAGCCCCAGCATTTT. This sequence encodes CASSSSGGPNQPQHF.

The V call is TRBV14, the J call TRBJ2-3; D gene ambiguous. The CDR3 sequence is 15 residues long. Germline CDR1 SGHDN, CDR2 FVKESK. The V end was cut by 4 bases, the J end by 0 bases, with 11 bases between. This CDR3 is CASSPVGSSTDTQYF. In DNA, the CDR3 is TGTGCCAGCAGCCCGGTCGGATCTAGCACAGATACGCAGTATTTT.

The J gene is TRBJ2-3, the V gene TRBV23-1, with D possibly matching TRBD2 (6 bases). TRBV23-1 has ORF status, its function being uncertain. Deletions cut 9 bases from V and 6 bases from J, with 13 bases between. The CDR3 covers 12 residues. CDR3 sequence: CARPIRGDTQYF. The CDR3 DNA is TGCGCCAGGCCAATCCGGGGGGATACGCAGTATTTT.

This clonotype was found a few times. This chain connects TRBV24-1 to TRBJ1-2; D is uncertain. Trimming removed 3 bases from V and 0 bases from J, with 7 bases in between. Germline CDR1 reads KGHDR; CDR2 reads SFDVKD. The CDR3 covers 14 residues. CDR3 bases: TGTGCCACCAGTGATAGGTTAGCTAACTATGGCTACACCTTC. It yields the protein CATSDRLANYGYTF.

This clonotype occurred many times. V usage is TRBV11-2 and J usage is TRBJ2-4, with D possibly TRBD1 on 6 matching bases. V was trimmed by 8 bases and J by 5 bases, leaving 19 bases between them. The CDR3 has 15 amino acids. Germline CDR1 and CDR2: SGHAT and FQNNGV. The CDR3 bases are TGTGCCAGCGCTAAGTTGAGGGGGACCCAAAACATTCAGTACTTC. It translates to CASAKLRGTQNIQYF. Combining the CDR3 with reference TRBV11-2 and TRBJ2-4 gives the whole variable domain EAGVAQSPRYKIIEKRQSVAFWCNPISGHATLYWYQQILGQGPKLLIQFQNNGVVDDSQLPKDRFSAERLKGVDSTLKIQPAKLEDSAVYLCASAKLRGTQNIQYFGAGTRLSVL.

Points on this clonotype: An end of the junction differs from the germline gene, which may be a read error. J is TRBJ1-1 and V is TRBV5-5; the D is unclear. Germline CDR1 reads SGHKS; CDR2 reads YYEKEE (reference sequence). The CDR3 is 13 residues long. Here the CDR3 reads CASNLWVNTEAFF. DNA for the CDR3: TGTGCCAGCAACTTGTGGGTGAACACTGAAGCTTTCTTT.

The chain combines TRBV7-6 with TRBJ2-7; tentatively, D is TRBD2 (6 bases). Germline CDR1 SGHVS, CDR2 FNYEAQ. The CDR3 consists of 14 residues. V was pared by 5 bases and J by 7 bases, with 18 bases between. The CDR3 DNA reads as TGTGCCAGCAGCGAGACTAGTGGGATCTGGGAGCAGTACTTC. This sequence encodes CASSETSGIWEQYF.

Ten or more counts support this clonotype. The chain has TRBV11-2 and TRBJ2-7; the D is unclear. The V and J ends lost 3 bases and 2 bases respectively, with 11 bases between them. The CDR3 runs to 14 residues. Germline loops: CDR1 SGHAT, CDR2 FQNNGV. For the CDR3, the DNA is TGTGCCAGCAGCTTTGAAACAGCGACCTACGAGCAGTACTTC. Translation gives CASSFETATYEQYF.

This clonotype appeared a few times. The chain employs TRBV10-2 and TRBJ2-7, with D possibly called TRBD1 or TRBD2 (5 bases each). CDR1 and CDR2 from the germline V gene are WSHSY and SAAADI. CDR3 length: 11 residues. V lost 8 bases, J lost 7 bases, and 12 bases lay in between. CDR3 amino acids: CASYAGREQYF. CDR3 nucleotide sequence: TGCGCCAGCTATGCAGGGAGAGAGCAGTACTTC.